The 26 T cell receptor beta chains listed next were all sequenced from one sample in a study of T-cell reconstitution after alpha-beta-depleted transplantation in children. Construction of the TCRbeta library involved unique molecular identifiers. From the PCR reads, TCRdb called clonotypes with MiXCR, one entry per CDR3 protein. The table shows about 270,000 distinct CDR3 sequences, with 9.9% occurring only once. This specimen was PBMCs from the stem cell graft donor, taken from the stem cell graft. These receptors were obtained from a human donor who donated a stem cell graft to a child with SCID.

J is TRBJ1-1 and V is TRBV20-1, with 8 bases that match TRBD1. Looked up from germline, CDR1 is DFQATT and CDR2 is SNEGSKA (reference sequence). CDR3 length equals 11 residues. CDR3 nucleotide sequence: TGCAGGGCAACAGGGGGCACTGAAGCTTTCTTT. It codes for CRATGGTEAFF.

This clonotype was recorded only once. This may be a read error, as it is one base from a much larger clone. V and J are TRBV5-1 and TRBJ2-2; a weak D match, TRBD1 (6 bases). The CDR3 consists of 16 residues. From germline, CDR1 is SGHRS and CDR2 YFSETQ. The CDR3 here is CASSSAGASRSRDLFF. The CDR3 bases are TGCGCCAGCAGCTCAGCAGGGGCTAGCAGGAGCAGGGATCTGTTTTTT. Combining the CDR3 with reference TRBV5-1 and TRBJ2-2 gives the whole variable domain KAGVTQTPRYLIKTRGQQVTLSCSPISGHRSVSWYQQTPGQGLQFLFEYFSETQRNKGNFPGRFSGRQFSNSRSEMNVSTLELGDSALYLCASSSAGASRSRDLFFGEGSRLTVL.

This clonotype has a handful of counts. The rearrangement uses TRBV5-6 and TRBJ1-2; a weak D match, TRBD1 (6 bases). This CDR3 comprises 16 residues. V was shortened by 1 base and J by 4 bases, with 17 bases between the two germline ends. Germline CDR1 reads SGHDT; CDR2 reads YYEEEE. Here the CDR3 DNA reads TGTGCCAGCAGCTTGTTTGTTTGGGGGCTAGGCTATGGCTACACCTTC. It codes for CASSLFVWGLGYGYTF.

This chain connects TRBV2 to TRBJ2-3; 7 nucleotides match TRBD2. Germline CDR1 and CDR2: SNHLY and FYNNEI. Trimming took 5 bases from V and 7 from J; bases not matched to a gene: 3. The CDR3 is 12 residues long. CDR3 bases: TGTGCCAGCAGTAGACTAGCAAATACGCAGTATTTT. This gives the protein CASSRLANTQYF.

The chain employs TRBV7-9 and TRBJ2-7, with D tentatively TRBD1 or TRBD2 (5 bases each). CDR1 is SEHNR, CDR2 FQNEAQ, per germline (reference sequence). This CDR3 comprises 16 residues. V was shortened by 5 bases and J by 0 bases, with 17 bases between the two germline ends. CDR3 nucleotides: TGTGCCAGCAGCCTGGGGGACCGAGGATTCTCCTACGAGCAGTACTTC. It codes for CASSLGDRGFSYEQYF. The full variable domain, its missing parts supplied by reference TRBV7-9 and TRBJ2-7, is DTGVSQNPRHKITKRGQNVTFRCDPISEHNRLYWYRQTLGQGPEFLTYFQNEAQLEKSRLLSDRFSAERPKGSFSTLEIQRTEQGDSAMYLCASSLGDRGFSYEQYFGPGTRLTVT.

The sample holds many counts of this clonotype. The chain couples TRBV5-5 to TRBJ1-5; TRBD1 is a possible D gene (5 bases). The V gene lost 1 base and the J gene lost 6 bases, with 17 bases spanning the gap. The CDR3 spans 16 residues. Per germline, CDR1 SGHKS and CDR2 YYEKEE (reference sequence). CDR3 nucleotides: TGTGCCAGCAGCTTGAGTGGCAGGGTCGGGGCTCAGCCCCAGCATTTT. This sequence encodes CASSLSGRVGAQPQHF.

This clonotype came up a few times. This chain links TRBV5-1 with TRBJ2-7; 9 bases are a match to TRBD1. Germline V CDR1 and CDR2: SGHRS, YFSETQ. Unmatched junction bases numbered 3, after V lost 3 bases and J lost 5 bases. The CDR3 totals 13 residues. CDR3 amino acids: CASSSTGGDEQYF. The CDR3 nucleotides are TGCGCCAGCAGCTCTACAGGGGGCGACGAGCAGTACTTC. Supplemented by reference TRBV5-1 and TRBJ2-7, the full variable domain reads KAGVTQTPRYLIKTRGQQVTLSCSPISGHRSVSWYQQTPGQGLQFLFEYFSETQRNKGNFPGRFSGRQFSNSRSEMNVSTLELGDSALYLCASSSTGGDEQYFGPGTRLTVT.

This clonotype was seen at least ten times. V is TRBV7-9 and J is TRBJ2-7; D is perhaps TRBD1 (6 bases). The V gene lost 4 bases and the J gene lost 0 bases, with 10 bases spanning the gap. The CDR3 contains 14 residues. The germline V gene has CDR1 SEHNR and CDR2 FQNEAQ (reference sequence). This CDR3 is CASSYRVSSYEQYF. CDR3 nucleotide sequence: TGTGCCAGCAGCTACAGGGTGTCCTCCTACGAGCAGTACTTC.

This clonotype was seen just once. The V gene is TRBV25-1, the J gene TRBJ2-7; TRBD1 aligns across 11 bases. Germline V gene sequence: CDR1 MGHDK, CDR2 SYGVNS. V shed 7 bases and J 2 bases; nucleotides not matched to a gene: 7. The CDR3 runs to 15 residues. This CDR3 is CASNPPGQGAYEQYF. In DNA form, the CDR3 reads TGTGCCAGCAACCCTCCGGGACAGGGGGCCTACGAGCAGTACTTC.

This clonotype was seen ten or more times. The V call is TRBV9, the J call TRBJ2-2, with 8 nucleotides matching TRBD1. Germline CDR1 and CDR2: SGDLS and YYNGEE. V gave up 0 bases and J gave up 6 bases; unmatched junction bases: 4. The CDR3 contains 15 residues. CDR3 DNA sequence: TGTGCCAGCAGCGTAGTCGGACAGGGCGCCGGGGAGCTGTTTTTT. Its protein product is CASSVVGQGAGELFF.

This clonotype was seen at least ten times. The rearrangement links TRBV5-1 to TRBJ2-7; D gene uncertain. CDR3 length: 12 amino acids. V lost 0 bases, J lost 7 bases, and 8 bases lay in between. Germline values: CDR1 SGHRS, CDR2 YFSETQ. The CDR3 spells CASSLVRTEQYF. The CDR3 nucleotides are TGCGCCAGCAGCTTGGTCCGTACGGAGCAGTACTTC.

There are a few counts of this clonotype. An end of the junction differs from the germline gene, which may be a read error. The chain has TRBV5-4 and TRBJ1-1; D remains ambiguous. CDR1 SGHNT and CDR2 YYREEE come from the germline V gene (reference sequence). CDR3 length: 12 amino acids. The CDR3 region is CASSLERDTKSF. The CDR3 nucleotides are TGTGCCAGCAGCTTGGAGCGCGACACCAAGTCCTTT.

This clonotype appeared many times. Written as DNA, the CDR3 is TGCGCCAGCAGCCAGCTCGGAGAGACCCAGTACTTC. As protein: CASSQLGETQYF. The V and J genes are TRBV4-1 and TRBJ2-5; D gene unclear. CDR3 length: 12 amino acids. V lost 3 bases, J lost 4 bases, and 6 bases lay in between. Germline V gene lookup returns CDR1 MGHRA and CDR2 YSYEKL.

This clonotype has just a few counts. This sequence joins TRBV4-1 and TRBJ1-5, with a weak D call TRBD1 (6 bases). Trimming removed 3 bases at V and 8 bases at J, with 14 bases between. The CDR3 covers 14 residues. CDR1 MGHRA and CDR2 YSYEKL come from the germline V gene. CDR3 nucleotide sequence: TGCGCCAGCAGCCATGACACAGGGAAGGAGCCCCAGCATTTT. Protein: CASSHDTGKEPQHF.

In this sample, this clonotype turned up a few times. The genes are TRBV10-2 and TRBJ1-1; unclear D gene. Trimming cost V 5 bases and J 0 bases, with 4 bases left between them. Germline V gives CDR1 WSHSY, CDR2 SAAADI. The CDR3 totals 12 residues. CDR3 bases: TGCGCCAGCAGTAAGTTGAACACTGAAGCTTTCTTT. This encodes CASSKLNTEAFF.

V usage is TRBV14 and J usage is TRBJ2-1; D is unresolved. Per the germline V gene, CDR1 is SGHDN and CDR2 is FVKESK. Deletions cut 3 bases from V and 5 bases from J, with 8 bases between. There are 13 residues in the CDR3. CDR3: CASSQFKNNEQFF. CDR3 bases: TGTGCCAGCAGCCAGTTTAAAAACAATGAGCAGTTCTTC. Based on the CDR3 plus reference TRBV14 and TRBJ2-1, the full variable domain is EAGVTQFPSHSVIEKGQTVTLRCDPISGHDNLYWYRRVMGKEIKFLLHFVKESKQDESGMPNNRFLAERTGGTYSTLKVQPAELEDSGVYFCASSQFKNNEQFFGPGTRLTVL.

This clonotype has just a few counts. This chain uses TRBV29-1 with TRBJ2-3, with a tentative D call TRBD1 (6 bases). Germline CDR1 and CDR2: SQVTM and ANQGSEA. The CDR3 runs 15 residues. Trimming left V 2 bases short and J 2 bases short, with 14 bases between. The CDR3 DNA sequence: TGCAGCGTTGAATGGGGGCCCTTATTCACAGATACGCAGTATTTT. Translating it yields CSVEWGPLFTDTQYF.

This sequence joins TRBV28 and TRBJ1-1; weak D call: TRBD1 (6 bases). V was trimmed by 5 bases and J by 0 bases, leaving 13 bases between them. Germline assignment: CDR1 MDHEN and CDR2 SYDVKM. The CDR3 consists of 15 residues. The CDR3 protein is CASSLGNRVNTEAFF. CDR3 nucleotides: TGTGCCAGCAGTCTAGGGAACAGGGTGAACACTGAAGCTTTCTTT.

This clonotype was found a few times. The rearrangement uses TRBV12-3 or TRBV12-4 and TRBJ1-3; 7 bases are a match to TRBD1. Trimming took 6 bases from V and 0 from J; bases not matched to a gene: 17. This CDR3 contains 19 residues. Here the CDR3 DNA reads TGTGCCAGCAGCTTCGGCCGGGACAGAAAATATTTCTCTGGAAACACCATATATTTT. Amino acid sequence: CASSFGRDRKYFSGNTIYF.

A remark on this clonotype: A much larger clone lies one base from this, so it may be a read error. The rearrangement joins TRBV12-3 or TRBV12-4 to TRBJ1-4; D unclear. With 7 bases removed from V and 0 bases from J, the gap between germline ends came to 9 bases. The length of the CDR3 is 14 residues. CDR3 bases: TGTGCCAGCATCTTTATTGCAACTAATGAAAAACTGTTTTTT. It encodes CASIFIATNEKLFF.

This clonotype was counted between two and nine times. This chain joins TRBV5-1 and TRBJ2-1; 11 bases are a match to TRBD2. CDR1 is SGHRS, CDR2 YFSETQ, per germline. J gave up 8 bases and V 2 bases, and 6 bases lay outside the gene matches. This CDR3 has 15 amino acids. This CDR3 is CASSFSGGVSDEQFF. CDR3 coding DNA: TGCGCCAGCAGCTTTAGCGGGGGGGTCTCGGATGAGCAGTTCTTC.

This clonotype was recorded a few times. The rearrangement joins TRBV20-1 to TRBJ2-3; the match to TRBD2 covers 10 bases. The CDR3 spans 17 residues. Germline assignment: CDR1 DFQATT and CDR2 SNEGSKA (reference sequence). J lost 6 bases, V lost 1 base, and 13 bases had no gene match. CDR3 loop: CSARGPMVGLARDTQYF. CDR3 sequence (DNA): TGCAGTGCTAGAGGTCCTATGGTGGGACTAGCGAGGGATACGCAGTATTTT.

V usage is TRBV6-1 and J usage is TRBJ1-1; D possibly corresponds to TRBD1 (6 bases). The V gene lost 4 bases and the J gene lost 7 bases, with 10 bases spanning the gap. The CDR3 has 12 residues. Germline CDR1 MNHNS, CDR2 SASEGT. In DNA, the CDR3 is TGTGCCAGCAGTGTAGGACAGCTTGAAGCTTTCTTT. Translated: CASSVGQLEAFF.

This clonotype was recorded a few times. This chain uses TRBV3-1 with TRBJ1-1, with D possibly being TRBD1 (5 bases). Between the trimmed V and J ends, which lost 4 bases and 0 bases, there was a span of 15 bases. Germline values: CDR1 LGHDT, CDR2 YNNKEL (reference sequence). There are 16 residues in the CDR3. The DNA of the CDR3 is TGTGCCAGCAGCCTTCGGACAACTCGGTTGAACACTGAAGCTTTCTTT. As protein: CASSLRTTRLNTEAFF.

This clonotype was counted ten times or more. As DNA, the CDR3 is TGCAGTGCTAGACAGGGGAACTATGGCTACACCTTC. It yields the protein CSARQGNYGYTF. This chain uses TRBV20-1 with TRBJ1-2; D is possibly TRBD1 (6 bases). The V end was cut by 2 bases, the J end by 2 bases, with 6 bases between. The CDR3 covers 12 residues. In germline, CDR1 is DFQATT, CDR2 SNEGSKA (reference sequence).

The CDR3 here is CASSLGRIGNQPQHF. CDR3 DNA: TGTGCCAGCAGCTTGGGCAGAATCGGGAATCAGCCCCAGCATTTT. The V gene is TRBV7-8, the J gene TRBJ1-5; D is uncertain. Germline V gives CDR1 SGHVS, CDR2 FQNEAQ. The CDR3 consists of 15 residues. Trimming removed 3 bases from V and 4 bases from J, with 13 bases in between.